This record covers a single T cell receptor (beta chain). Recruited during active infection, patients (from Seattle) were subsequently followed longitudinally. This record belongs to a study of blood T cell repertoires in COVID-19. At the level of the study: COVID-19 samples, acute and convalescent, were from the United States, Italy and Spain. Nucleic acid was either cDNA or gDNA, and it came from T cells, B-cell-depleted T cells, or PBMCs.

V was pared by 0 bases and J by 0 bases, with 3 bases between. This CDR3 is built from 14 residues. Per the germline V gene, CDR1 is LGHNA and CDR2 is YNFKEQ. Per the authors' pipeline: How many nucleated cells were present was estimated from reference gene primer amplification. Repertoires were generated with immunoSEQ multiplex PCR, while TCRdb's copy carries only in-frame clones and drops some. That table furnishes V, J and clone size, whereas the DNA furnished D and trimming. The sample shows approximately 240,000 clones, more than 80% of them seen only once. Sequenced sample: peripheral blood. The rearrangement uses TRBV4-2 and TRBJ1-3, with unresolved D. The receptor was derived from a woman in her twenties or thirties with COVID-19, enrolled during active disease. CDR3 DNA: TGTGCCAGCAGCCAAGACATCTCTGGAAACACCATATATTTT. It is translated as CASSQDISGNTIYF.